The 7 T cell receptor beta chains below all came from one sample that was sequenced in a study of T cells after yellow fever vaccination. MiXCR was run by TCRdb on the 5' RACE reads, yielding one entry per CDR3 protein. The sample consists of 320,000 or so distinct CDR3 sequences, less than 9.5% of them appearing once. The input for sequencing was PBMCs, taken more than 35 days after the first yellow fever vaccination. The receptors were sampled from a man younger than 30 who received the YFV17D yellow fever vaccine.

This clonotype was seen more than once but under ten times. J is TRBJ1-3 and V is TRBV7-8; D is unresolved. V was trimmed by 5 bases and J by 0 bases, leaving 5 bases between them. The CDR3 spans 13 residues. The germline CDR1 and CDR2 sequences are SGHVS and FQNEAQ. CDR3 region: CASSGSSGNTIYF. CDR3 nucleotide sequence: TGTGCCAGCAGCGGGAGCTCTGGAAACACCATATATTTT.

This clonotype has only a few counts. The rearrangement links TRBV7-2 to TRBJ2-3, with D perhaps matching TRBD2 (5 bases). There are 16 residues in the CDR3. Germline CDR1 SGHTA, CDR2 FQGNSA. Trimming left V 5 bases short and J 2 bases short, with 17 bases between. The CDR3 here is CASSLRSGPLTDTQYF. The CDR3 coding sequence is TGTGCCAGCAGCCTAAGGAGCGGACCACTCACAGATACGCAGTATTTT.

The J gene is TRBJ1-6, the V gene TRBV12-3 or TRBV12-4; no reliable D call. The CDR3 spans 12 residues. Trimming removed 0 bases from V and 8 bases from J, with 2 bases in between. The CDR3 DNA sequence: TGTGCCAGCAGTTTAGCAGATTCACCCCTCCACTTT. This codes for CASSLADSPLHF.

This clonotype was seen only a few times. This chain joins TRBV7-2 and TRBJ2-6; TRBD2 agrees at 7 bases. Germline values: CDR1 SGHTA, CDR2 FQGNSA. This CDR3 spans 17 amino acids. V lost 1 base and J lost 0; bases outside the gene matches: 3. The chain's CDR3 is CASSLGSGNSGANVLTF. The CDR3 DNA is TGTGCCAGCAGCTTAGGGAGCGGGAACTCTGGGGCCAACGTCCTGACTTTC.

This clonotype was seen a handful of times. The CDR3 DNA follows: TGTGCCAGCAGCAAAGGAGGAAGGCAGGAGGGGGCCTACGAGCAGTACGTC. It codes for CASSKGGRQEGAYEQYV. V usage is TRBV21-1 and J usage is TRBJ2-7; the table names TRBD2, a call not compared with the DNA. TRBV21-1 is a pseudogene segment. The CDR3 is made up of 17 amino acids.

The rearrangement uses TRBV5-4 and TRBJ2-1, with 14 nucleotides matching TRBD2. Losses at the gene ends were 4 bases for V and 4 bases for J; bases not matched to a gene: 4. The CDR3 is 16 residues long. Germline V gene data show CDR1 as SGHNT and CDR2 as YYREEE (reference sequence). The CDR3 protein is CASSRLAGGFYNEQFF. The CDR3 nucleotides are TGTGCCAGCAGCAGACTAGCGGGGGGGTTTTACAATGAGCAGTTCTTC.

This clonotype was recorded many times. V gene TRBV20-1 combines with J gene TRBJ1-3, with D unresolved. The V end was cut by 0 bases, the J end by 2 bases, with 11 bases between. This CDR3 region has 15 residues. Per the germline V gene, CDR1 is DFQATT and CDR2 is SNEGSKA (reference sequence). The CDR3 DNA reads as TGCAGTGCTAGAGACAGAGGCTCCCCTGGAAACACCATATATTTT. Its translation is CSARDRGSPGNTIYF.